Below, 6 T cell receptor gamma chains from the same sample are listed, as sequenced in a study of Vδ1+ human thymocytes. Their antigen targets remain unknown. Study-level findings and limits: Thymic TRG and TRD repertoires appeared highly polyclonal.

The template was reverse-transcribed extracted RNA. Multiplex PCR used pooled V-gene forward primers and a constant-region reverse primer to amplify CDR3s. TCRdb called clones from the multiplex PCR reads again using CATT. The repertoire holds about 6,500 gamma-chain clones, with approximately 42% as singletons. Specimen: Vdelta1+ gamma-delta thymocytes from the thymus. The subset was: FACS-sorted CD3+ TCRalphabeta- TCRVdelta1+ TCRVdelta2- thymocytes. Source of these receptors: a boy younger than two who had congenital heart surgery.

J is TRGJ1 or TRGJ2 and V is TRGV3. The CDR3 extends over 11 amino acids. The V and J ends lost 3 bases and 10 bases, in that order; junction bases with no gene match: 6. Germline CDR1 and CDR2: VTNTFY and YDVSTARD (reference sequence). The CDR3 DNA reads TGTGCCACCTGGGACCCACCAAAGAAACTCTTT. Its translation is CATWDPPKKLF.

This chain links TRGV5 with TRGJ1 or TRGJ2. Here the J gene came from matching the DNA to germline, since TCRdb omits it. In germline, CDR1 is VINAFY, CDR2 YDVSNSKD. The CDR3 runs 13 residues. With V trimmed by 0 bases and J by 7 bases, 6 bases remained unmatched. The CDR3 DNA is TGTGCCACCTGGGACAGGATGGGCTATAAGAAACTCTTT. Its translation is CATWDRMGYKKLF.

The chain employs TRGV3 and TRGJ1 or TRGJ2. No J segment appears in TCRdb, so it was assigned here by matching the sequence to germline. The CDR3 extends over 13 amino acids. J lost 6 bases, V lost 0 bases, and 5 bases had no gene match. Germline values: CDR1 VTNTFY, CDR2 YDVSTARD (reference sequence). The CDR3 reads CATWDRYSYKKLF. The CDR3 nucleotides read TGTGCCACCTGGGACAGGTACAGTTATAAGAAACTCTTT.

This clone was observed a single time. The J segment is TRGJ1 or TRGJ2; no V gene was assigned. This CDR3 is 12 amino acids long. The CDR3 DNA sequence: TGTGCCACCTGGGTCCCCCATTATAAGAAACTCTTT. The encoded protein is CATWVPHYKKLF.

In its sample, this clone was seen once. The chain recombines TRGV5 with TRGJ1 or TRGJ2. TCRdb lists no J gene, so it was determined here by aligning the DNA to germline. Unmatched junction bases numbered 8, after V lost 0 bases and J lost 3 bases. Germline V gives CDR1 VINAFY, CDR2 YDVSNSKD. This CDR3 has 15 residues. The chain's CDR3 is CATWDRQRVYYKKLF. For the CDR3, the DNA is TGTGCCACCTGGGACAGGCAAAGAGTTTATTATAAGAAACTCTTT.

J gene calling gave no result, while the V gene is TRGV5. Germline CDR1 reads VINAFY; CDR2 reads YDVSNSKD. The CDR3 totals 10 residues. The CDR3 region is CATWDRRLLF. The CDR3 region has the DNA TGTGCCACCTGGGACAGGCGACTGCTCTTT.